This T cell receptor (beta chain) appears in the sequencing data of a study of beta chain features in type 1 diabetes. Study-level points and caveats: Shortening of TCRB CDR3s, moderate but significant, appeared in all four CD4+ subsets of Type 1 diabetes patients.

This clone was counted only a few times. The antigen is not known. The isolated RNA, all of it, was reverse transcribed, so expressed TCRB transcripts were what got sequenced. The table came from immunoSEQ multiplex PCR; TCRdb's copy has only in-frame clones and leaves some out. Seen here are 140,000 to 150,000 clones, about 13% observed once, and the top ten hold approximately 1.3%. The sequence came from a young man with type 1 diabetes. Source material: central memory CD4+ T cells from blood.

The CDR3: CASSENRRYNEQFF. DNA for the CDR3: TGTGCCAGCAGTGAAAACAGACGCTACAATGAGCAGTTCTTC. This chain connects TRBV6-1 to TRBJ2-1, with D unresolved. Germline assignment: CDR1 MNHNS and CDR2 SASEGT. V lost 2 bases and J 3 bases, leaving 8 bases between the germline ends. This CDR3 is built from 14 residues.